This T cell receptor beta chain was recovered during a study of control samples from healthy donors and cancer patients. Clones were read by immunoSEQ multiplex PCR, and TCRdb kept only the in-frame ones, dropping some. Among 130,000 or so clones listed, less than 95% were seen once. Between the trimmed V and J ends, which lost 1 base and 1 base, there was a span of 4 bases. Germline CDR1 reads SGHVS; CDR2 reads FQNEAQ. This CDR3 is 13 amino acids long. The origin of this receptor is a man aged 18-30 years in good health. V and J are TRBV7-8 and TRBJ1-2; D call uncertain. Sequencing was done on a sample of blood. CDR3 coding DNA: TGTGCCAGCAGCTTAGATTTTAACTATGGCTACACCTTC. Amino acids: CASSLDFNYGYTF.